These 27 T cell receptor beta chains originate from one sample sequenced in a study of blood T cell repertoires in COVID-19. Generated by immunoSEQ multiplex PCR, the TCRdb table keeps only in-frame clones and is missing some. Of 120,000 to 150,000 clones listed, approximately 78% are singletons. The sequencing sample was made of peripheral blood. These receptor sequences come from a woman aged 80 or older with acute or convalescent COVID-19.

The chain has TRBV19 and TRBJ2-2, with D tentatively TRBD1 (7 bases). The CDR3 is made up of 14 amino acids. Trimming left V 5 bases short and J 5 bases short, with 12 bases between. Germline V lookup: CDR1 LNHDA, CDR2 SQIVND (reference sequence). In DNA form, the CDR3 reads TGTGCCAGTAGTGACAGGGCGGGGACCGGGGAGCTGTTTTTT. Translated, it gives CASSDRAGTGELFF.

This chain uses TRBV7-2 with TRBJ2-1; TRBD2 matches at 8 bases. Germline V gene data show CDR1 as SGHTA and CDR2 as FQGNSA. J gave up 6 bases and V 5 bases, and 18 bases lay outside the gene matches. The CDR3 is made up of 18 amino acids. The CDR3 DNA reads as TGTGCCAGCAGCCAAGGACCACCCCTAGCGGGTGGCAGCAATGAGCAGTTCTTC. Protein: CASSQGPPLAGGSNEQFF.

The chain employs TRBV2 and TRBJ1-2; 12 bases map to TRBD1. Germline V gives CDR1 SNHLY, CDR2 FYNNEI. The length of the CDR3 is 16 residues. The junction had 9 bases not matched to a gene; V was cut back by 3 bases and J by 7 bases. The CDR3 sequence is CASSEGQGALLGGYTF. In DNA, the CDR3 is TGTGCCAGCAGTGAGGGACAGGGGGCCCTTTTGGGTGGCTACACCTTC.

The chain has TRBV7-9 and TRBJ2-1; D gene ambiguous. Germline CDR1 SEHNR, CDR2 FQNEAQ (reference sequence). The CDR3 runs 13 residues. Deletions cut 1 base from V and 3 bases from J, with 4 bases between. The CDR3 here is CASSLGDYNEQFF. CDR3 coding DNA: TGTGCCAGCAGCTTAGGAGACTACAATGAGCAGTTCTTC.

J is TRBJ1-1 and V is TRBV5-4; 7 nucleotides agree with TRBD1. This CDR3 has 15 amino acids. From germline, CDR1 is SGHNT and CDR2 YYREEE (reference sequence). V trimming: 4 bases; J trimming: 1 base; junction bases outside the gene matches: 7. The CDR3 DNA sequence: TGTGCCAGCAGCCAAGGAGGGGGCAGGAACACTGAAGCTTTCTTT. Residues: CASSQGGGRNTEAFF.

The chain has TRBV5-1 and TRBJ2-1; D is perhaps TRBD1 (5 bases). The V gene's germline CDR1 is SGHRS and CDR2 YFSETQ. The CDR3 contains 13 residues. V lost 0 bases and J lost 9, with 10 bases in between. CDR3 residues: CASSLVPQGEQFF. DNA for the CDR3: TGCGCCAGCAGCTTGGTCCCTCAGGGTGAGCAGTTCTTC. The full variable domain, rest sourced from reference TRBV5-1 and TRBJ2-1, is KAGVTQTPRYLIKTRGQQVTLSCSPISGHRSVSWYQQTPGQGLQFLFEYFSETQRNKGNFPGRFSGRQFSNSRSEMNVSTLELGDSALYLCASSLVPQGEQFFGPGTRLTVL.

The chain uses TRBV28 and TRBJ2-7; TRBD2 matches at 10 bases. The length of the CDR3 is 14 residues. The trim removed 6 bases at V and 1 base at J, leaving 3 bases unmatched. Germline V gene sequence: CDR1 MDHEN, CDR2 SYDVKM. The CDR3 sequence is CASRLAGASYEQYF. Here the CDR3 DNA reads TGTGCCAGCAGGCTAGCGGGAGCTTCCTACGAGCAGTACTTC.

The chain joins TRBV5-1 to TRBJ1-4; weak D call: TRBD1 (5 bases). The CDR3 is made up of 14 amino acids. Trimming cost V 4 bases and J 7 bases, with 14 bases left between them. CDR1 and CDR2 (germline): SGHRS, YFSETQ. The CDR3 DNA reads TGCGCCAGCAGCCCGGACGGGGGAGTTGAAAAACTGTTTTTT. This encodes CASSPDGGVEKLFF.

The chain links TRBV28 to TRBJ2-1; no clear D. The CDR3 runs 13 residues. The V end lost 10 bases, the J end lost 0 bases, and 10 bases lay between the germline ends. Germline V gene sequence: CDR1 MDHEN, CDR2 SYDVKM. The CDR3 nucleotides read TGTGCCACCGAGCTTAGCTCCTACAATGAGCAGTTCTTC. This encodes CATELSSYNEQFF.

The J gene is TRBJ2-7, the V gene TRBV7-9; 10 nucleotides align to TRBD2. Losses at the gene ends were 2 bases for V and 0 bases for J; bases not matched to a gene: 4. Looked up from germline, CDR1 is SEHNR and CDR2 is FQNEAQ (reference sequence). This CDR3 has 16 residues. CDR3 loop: CASSLSSGSISYEQYF. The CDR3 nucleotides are TGTGCCAGCAGCTTATCTAGCGGGAGTATCTCCTACGAGCAGTACTTC.

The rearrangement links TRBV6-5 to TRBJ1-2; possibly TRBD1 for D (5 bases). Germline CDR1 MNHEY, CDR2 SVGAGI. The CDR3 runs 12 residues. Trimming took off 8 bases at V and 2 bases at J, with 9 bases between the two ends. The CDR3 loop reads CASGTGNYGYTF. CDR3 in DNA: TGTGCCAGCGGGACTGGCAACTATGGCTACACCTTC.

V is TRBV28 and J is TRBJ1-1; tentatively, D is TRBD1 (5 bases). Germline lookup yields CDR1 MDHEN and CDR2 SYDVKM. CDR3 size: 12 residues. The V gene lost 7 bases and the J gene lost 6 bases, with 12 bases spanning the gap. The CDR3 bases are TGTGCCAGCAAGCAGGGCCGGGCTGAAGCTTTCTTT. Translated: CASKQGRAEAFF.

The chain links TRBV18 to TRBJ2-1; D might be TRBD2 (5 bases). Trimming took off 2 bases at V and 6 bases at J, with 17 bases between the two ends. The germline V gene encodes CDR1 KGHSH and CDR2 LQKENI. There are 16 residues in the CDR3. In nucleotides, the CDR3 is TGTGCCAGCTCACCATTGCGGAGCGGAGCTATCAATGAGCAGTTCTTC. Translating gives CASSPLRSGAINEQFF.

The CDR3 nucleotides are TGTGCCAGCAGCTCCTTCGGGGGGGGGATGGCAGGACGCTTCAATCAGCCCCAGCATTTT. The encoded protein is CASSSFGGGMAGRFNQPQHF. V and J are TRBV28 and TRBJ1-5; TRBD1 is a possible D gene (5 bases). There are 20 residues in the CDR3. Trimming cost V 6 bases and J 3 bases, with 30 bases left between them. CDR1 MDHEN and CDR2 SYDVKM come from the germline V gene.

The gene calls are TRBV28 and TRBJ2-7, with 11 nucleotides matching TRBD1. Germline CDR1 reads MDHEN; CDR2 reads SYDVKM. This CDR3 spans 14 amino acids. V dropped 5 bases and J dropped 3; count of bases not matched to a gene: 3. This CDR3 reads CASSLGTGGYEQYF. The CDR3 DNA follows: TGTGCCAGCAGTCTCGGGACAGGGGGCTACGAGCAGTACTTC.

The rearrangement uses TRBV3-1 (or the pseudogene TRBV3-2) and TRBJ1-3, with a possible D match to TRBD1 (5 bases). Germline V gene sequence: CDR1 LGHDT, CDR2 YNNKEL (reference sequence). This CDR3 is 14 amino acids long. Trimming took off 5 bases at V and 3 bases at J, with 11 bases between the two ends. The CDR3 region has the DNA TGTGCCAGCAGCTTTATCAGGGATGGAAACACCATATATTTT. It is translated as CASSFIRDGNTIYF.

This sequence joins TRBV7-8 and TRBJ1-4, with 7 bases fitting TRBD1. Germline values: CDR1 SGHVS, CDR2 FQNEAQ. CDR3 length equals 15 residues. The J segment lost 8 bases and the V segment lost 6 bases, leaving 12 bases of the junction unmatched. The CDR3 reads CASSSQGYAGEKLFF. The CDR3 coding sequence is TGTGCCAGCAGTTCACAGGGGTACGCAGGCGAAAAACTGTTTTTT.

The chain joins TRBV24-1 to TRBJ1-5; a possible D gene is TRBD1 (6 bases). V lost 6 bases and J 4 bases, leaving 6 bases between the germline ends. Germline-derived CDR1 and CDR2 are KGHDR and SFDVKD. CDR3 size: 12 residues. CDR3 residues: CATSRGNQPQHF. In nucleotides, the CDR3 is TGTGCCACCAGTAGGGGGAATCAGCCCCAGCATTTT.

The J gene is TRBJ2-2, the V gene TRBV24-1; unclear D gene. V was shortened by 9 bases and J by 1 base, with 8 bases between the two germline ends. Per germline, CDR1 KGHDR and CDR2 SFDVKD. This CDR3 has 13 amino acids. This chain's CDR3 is CATAPGNTGELFF. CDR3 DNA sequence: TGTGCCACCGCCCCCGGGAACACCGGGGAGCTGTTTTTT.

CDR3 protein: CASSPLGDTISGNTIYF. The DNA for the CDR3 is TGTGCCAGCTCACCACTGGGGGACACAATCTCTGGAAACACCATATATTTT. This sequence joins TRBV18 and TRBJ1-3, with D possibly matching TRBD1 (6 bases). CDR3 size: 17 residues. With 1 base removed from V and 0 bases from J, the gap between germline ends came to 13 bases. Germline V gene lookup returns CDR1 KGHSH and CDR2 LQKENI. The complete variable domain, with remaining parts taken from reference TRBV18 and TRBJ1-3, reads NAGVMQNPRHLVRRRGQEARLRCSPMKGHSHVYWYRQLPEEGLKFMVYLQKENIIDESGMPKERFSAEFPKEGPSILRIQQVVRGDSAAYFCASSPLGDTISGNTIYFGEGSWLTVV.

CDR3 bases: TGTGCCACCAGCAACCCGACTAGACGGAGCTCCTACAATGAGCAGTTCTTC. This codes for CATSNPTRRSSYNEQFF. The chain carries TRBV15 and TRBJ2-1; a weak D match, TRBD2 (6 bases). Germline loops: CDR1 LNHNV, CDR2 YYDKDF (reference sequence). The CDR3 extends over 17 amino acids. The V end was cut by 4 bases, the J end by 0 bases, with 16 bases between.

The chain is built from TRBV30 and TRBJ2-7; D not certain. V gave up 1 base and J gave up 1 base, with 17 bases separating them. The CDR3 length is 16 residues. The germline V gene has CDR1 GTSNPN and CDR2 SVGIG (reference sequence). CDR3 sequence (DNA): TGTGCCTGGAGTGCAAAGGTGGCAGGCGAATCCTACGAGCAGTACTTC. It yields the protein CAWSAKVAGESYEQYF.

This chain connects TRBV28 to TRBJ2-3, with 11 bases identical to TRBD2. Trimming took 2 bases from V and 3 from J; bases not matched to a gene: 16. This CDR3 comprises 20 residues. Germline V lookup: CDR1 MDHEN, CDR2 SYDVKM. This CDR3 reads CASSLPRTSGSEWRTDTQYF. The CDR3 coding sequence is TGTGCCAGCAGTTTACCCCGTACTAGCGGGAGCGAGTGGCGGACAGATACGCAGTATTTT.

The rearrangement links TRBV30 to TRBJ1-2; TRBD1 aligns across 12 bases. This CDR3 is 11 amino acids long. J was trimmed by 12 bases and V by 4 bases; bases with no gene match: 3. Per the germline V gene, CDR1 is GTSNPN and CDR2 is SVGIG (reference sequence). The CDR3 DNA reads TGTGCCTGGACCCGGGACAGGGGGCACACCTTC. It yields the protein CAWTRDRGHTF.

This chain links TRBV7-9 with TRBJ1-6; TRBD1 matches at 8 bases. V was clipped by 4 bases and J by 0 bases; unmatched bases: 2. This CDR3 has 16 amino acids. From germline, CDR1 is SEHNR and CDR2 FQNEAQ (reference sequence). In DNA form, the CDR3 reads TGTGCCAGCAGCTCCGGGACAGGCTCCTATAATTCACCCCTCCACTTT. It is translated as CASSSGTGSYNSPLHF.

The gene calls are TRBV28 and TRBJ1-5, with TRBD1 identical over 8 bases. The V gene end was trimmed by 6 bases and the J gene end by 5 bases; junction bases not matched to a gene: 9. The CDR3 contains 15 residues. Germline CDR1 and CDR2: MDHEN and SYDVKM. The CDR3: CASSRAGGYHQPQHF. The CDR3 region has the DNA TGTGCCAGCAGCCGAGCAGGGGGCTACCATCAGCCCCAGCATTTT.

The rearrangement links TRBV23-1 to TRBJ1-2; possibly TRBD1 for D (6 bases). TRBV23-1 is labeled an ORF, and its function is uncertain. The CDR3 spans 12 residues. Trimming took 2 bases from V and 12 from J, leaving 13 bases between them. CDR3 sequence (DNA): TGCGCCAGCAGTCAACTCCGACAGGATCACACCTTC. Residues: CASSQLRQDHTF.